The 20 T cell receptor beta chains reported below all come from one sample, sequenced in a study of T cell repertoires in cytomegalovirus infection. Their antigens remain unidentified. TCRdb called the reads again in MiXCR, with one record for every CDR3 protein. The table shows roughly 800,000 distinct CDR3 sequences, with under 35% occurring only once. Sequenced material: cultured CD8+ T cells from PBMCs, taken from culture after CMV antigen stimulation. These receptors originate from a human donor in good health (CMV status not recorded). Some clones in this sample may be carry-over from other donors' samples.

The V call is TRBV7-6, the J call TRBJ1-3, with TRBD1 identical over 8 bases. Germline V gene data show CDR1 as SGHVS and CDR2 as FNYEAQ. This CDR3 region has 15 residues. Trimming cost V 5 bases and J 0 bases; bases outside gene matches: 3. CDR3 sequence reads: CASSPQGGSGNTIYF. CDR3 nucleotide sequence: TGTGCCAGCAGCCCACAGGGGGGCTCTGGAAACACCATATATTTT.

There are a few counts of this clonotype. The CDR3 DNA sequence: TGCGCCAGCAGCCCAACTAGCGGGGACTACGAGCAGTACTTC. As protein: CASSPTSGDYEQYF. The genes are TRBV5-1 and TRBJ2-7, with 10 positions matching TRBD2. Germline lookup yields CDR1 SGHRS and CDR2 YFSETQ. V lost 4 bases to trimming and J lost 3 bases; unmatched junction nucleotides: 4. This CDR3 is built from 14 residues.

This clonotype was observed a few times. The chain is built from TRBV5-1 and TRBJ2-7; D ambiguous. Trimming stripped 0 bases from V and 2 bases from J, with 9 bases between. CDR1 and CDR2 from the germline V gene are SGHRS and YFSETQ. The CDR3 loop spans 14 amino acids. The CDR3 loop reads CASSLADTAYEQYF. The CDR3 coding sequence is TGCGCCAGCAGCTTGGCCGACACAGCCTACGAGCAGTACTTC. Full variable domain (remainder filled in from reference TRBV5-1 and TRBJ2-7): KAGVTQTPRYLIKTRGQQVTLSCSPISGHRSVSWYQQTPGQGLQFLFEYFSETQRNKGNFPGRFSGRQFSNSRSEMNVSTLELGDSALYLCASSLADTAYEQYFGPGTRLTVT.

The genes are TRBV7-6 and TRBJ1-1; the D is unclear. V was shortened by 1 base and J by 1 base, with 10 bases between the two germline ends. Germline V gene lookup returns CDR1 SGHVS and CDR2 FNYEAQ. The CDR3 covers 15 residues. DNA of the CDR3: TGTGCCAGCAGCTTAGTTCCAGGCCCGAACACTGAAGCTTTCTTT. It specifies CASSLVPGPNTEAFF.

The table lists this clonotype with a few counts. V and J are TRBV19 and TRBJ2-1; a possible D gene is TRBD2 (7 bases). Per germline, CDR1 LNHDA and CDR2 SQIVND (reference sequence). The CDR3 length is 15 residues. The V and J ends lost 3 bases and 6 bases respectively, with 15 bases between them. The CDR3 here is CASSIDGGRGNEQFF. The DNA of the CDR3 is TGTGCCAGTAGTATCGACGGGGGGCGCGGCAATGAGCAGTTCTTC.

This clonotype was counted between two and nine times. DNA for the CDR3: TGCAGCGTTGAAGGGAATGGCTACACCTTC. Translating gives CSVEGNGYTF. This chain uses TRBV29-1 with TRBJ1-2, with unresolved D. Trimming pared 1 base from V and 6 bases from J, leaving 3 bases between. Germline CDR1 reads SQVTM; CDR2 reads ANQGSEA. The CDR3 covers 10 residues.

The rearrangement joins TRBV28 to TRBJ2-7; 9 bases map to TRBD1. Per the germline V gene, CDR1 is MDHEN and CDR2 is SYDVKM. The CDR3 is 15 residues long. Trimming cost V 4 bases and J 0 bases; bases outside gene matches: 4. The CDR3 reads CASSSPDRGSYEQYV. The CDR3 coding sequence is TGTGCCAGCAGTTCACCGGACAGGGGCTCCTACGAGCAGTACGTC.

The chain has TRBV7-6 and TRBJ2-1, with 11 nucleotides matching TRBD1. J lost 9 bases, V lost 5 bases, and 18 bases had no gene match. The CDR3 is made up of 18 amino acids. Looked up from germline, CDR1 is SGHVS and CDR2 is FNYEAQ. CDR3 DNA sequence: TGTGCCAGCAGCGCCCACCCTGCCGGACAGGGGGCGCGAGGTGAGCAGTTCTTC. Translating gives CASSAHPAGQGARGEQFF.

This clonotype was seen at least ten times. The chain links TRBV7-2 to TRBJ2-3, with 8 bases lining up with TRBD1. Trimming took 1 base from V and 4 from J; bases not matched to a gene: 4. The CDR3 consists of 15 residues. Per germline, CDR1 SGHTA and CDR2 FQGNSA. Here the CDR3 DNA reads TGTGCCAGCAGCTTAGAGGGGACAGGATCAGATACGCAGTATTTT. Translated, it gives CASSLEGTGSDTQYF.

The rearrangement links TRBV6-4 to TRBJ2-3; D may be TRBD1 (5 bases). V lost 2 bases, J lost 4 bases, and 19 bases lay in between. Germline V gene data show CDR1 as MRHNA and CDR2 as SNTAGT. The CDR3 runs 17 residues. The CDR3 protein is CASSDLSTSGRADTQYF. Written as DNA, the CDR3 is TGTGCCAGCAGTGACCTCTCCACTTCGGGCAGGGCAGATACGCAGTATTTT.

This clonotype was counted between two and nine times. This chain uses TRBV28 with TRBJ1-5; D remains ambiguous. Germline V gene sequence: CDR1 MDHEN, CDR2 SYDVKM. This CDR3 comprises 15 residues. The V end was cut by 3 bases, the J end by 4 bases, with 13 bases between. In DNA, the CDR3 is TGTGCCAGCAGTTTCCGAGGGCGAAGGAATCAGCCCCAGCATTTT. It translates to CASSFRGRRNQPQHF.

The CDR3 loop is CATRTGTTSTGELFF. The CDR3 nucleotides are TGTGCCACCAGGACCGGGACTACCTCCACCGGGGAGCTGTTTTTT. The chain joins TRBV15 to TRBJ2-2, with 7 bases matching TRBD2. In germline, CDR1 is LNHNV, CDR2 YYDKDF (reference sequence). J lost 4 bases, V lost 6 bases, and 8 bases had no gene match. This CDR3 contains 15 residues. The variable domain in full, with the rest retrieved from reference TRBV15 and TRBJ2-2, is DAMVIQNPRYQVTQFGKPVTLSCSQTLNHNVMYWYQQKSSQAPKLLFHYYDKDFNNEADTPDNFQSRRPNTSFCFLDIRSPGLGDTAMYLCATRTGTTSTGELFFGEGSRLTVL.

In its sample, this clonotype was seen a few times. V and J are TRBV28 and TRBJ2-3; 7 bases are a match to TRBD2. V lost 3 bases, J lost 4 bases, and 4 bases stayed unmatched. CDR1 and CDR2 (germline): MDHEN, SYDVKM. CDR3 size: 14 residues. CDR3 nucleotide sequence: TGTGCCAGCAGTTTTGGAGCGGGGTCAGATACGCAGTATTTT. Translated, it gives CASSFGAGSDTQYF. Looking up the rest from reference TRBV28 and TRBJ2-3 gives the full variable domain: DVKVTQSSRYLVKRTGEKVFLECVQDMDHENMFWYRQDPGLGLRLIYFSYDVKMKEKGDIPEGYSVSREKKERFSLILESASTNQTSMYLCASSFGAGSDTQYFGPGTRLTVL.

The chain is built from TRBV28 and TRBJ2-7; D gene ambiguous. The CDR3 totals 14 residues. The V gene's germline CDR1 is MDHEN and CDR2 SYDVKM. V lost 6 bases to trimming and J lost 2 bases, with 14 bases between them. The CDR3 DNA sequence: TGTGCCAGCAGATTGATGGACGGACCCTACGAGCAGTACTTC. Residues: CASRLMDGPYEQYF.

This clonotype has ten or more counts. The V gene is TRBV7-9, the J gene TRBJ2-5; tentatively, D is TRBD1 (5 bases). The CDR3 contains 15 residues. CDR1 and CDR2 from the germline V gene are SEHNR and FQNEAQ (reference sequence). The V gene lost 0 bases and the J gene lost 7 bases, with 15 bases spanning the gap. DNA for the CDR3: TGTGCCAGCAGCTTAGCCGTGGCGGCGCAGGGGACCCAGTACTTC. It yields the protein CASSLAVAAQGTQYF.

This clonotype was picked up a small number of times. The V call is TRBV11-3, the J call TRBJ2-1; 8 nucleotides line up with TRBD2. The CDR3 consists of 16 residues. The V gene's germline CDR1 is SGHNT and CDR2 YENEEA. V gave up 5 bases and J gave up 2 bases; unmatched junction bases: 8. In nucleotides, the CDR3 is TGTGCCAGCAGCCTCGCTGGGCGGGGGGCCTACAATGAGCAGTTCTTC. It translates to CASSLAGRGAYNEQFF.

This chain links TRBV6-5 with TRBJ2-7, with D perhaps matching TRBD1 or TRBD2 (5 bases each). CDR1 and CDR2 (germline): MNHEY, SVGAGI. The CDR3 runs 20 residues. Trimming shortened V by 7 bases and J by 0 bases, and 31 bases separated the two germline ends. CDR3 DNA: TGTGCCAGCATGGTTGGGGGAGTAAGGTTGTTGACAGAGAGCTCCTACGAGCAGTACGTC. It translates to CASMVGGVRLLTESSYEQYV.

This chain links TRBV25-1 with TRBJ1-1; TRBD1 might be the D (6 bases). From germline, CDR1 is MGHDK and CDR2 SYGVNS. This CDR3 is built from 11 residues. With 6 bases removed from V and 9 bases from J, the gap between germline ends came to 11 bases. CDR3 protein: CASRRGYKAFF. CDR3 bases: TGTGCCAGCAGGAGGGGGTACAAAGCTTTCTTT.

V is TRBV2 and J is TRBJ1-1; D is ambiguous. V shed 7 bases and J shed 4 bases, with 4 bases lying between them. Germline V lookup: CDR1 SNHLY, CDR2 FYNNEI. CDR3 size: 10 residues. The CDR3 region has the DNA TGTGCCAGCATGAGCACTGAAGCTTTCTTT. It yields the protein CASMSTEAFF.

This chain uses TRBV11-1 with TRBJ2-7, with TRBD2 matching over 7 bases. The CDR3 extends over 15 amino acids. Germline CDR1 and CDR2: SGHAT and FQDESV (reference sequence). Trimming at V came to 3 bases and at J to 0 bases, leaving 5 bases not matched to a gene. The CDR3 loop reads CASSFQRESSYEQYF. CDR3 in DNA: TGTGCCAGCAGCTTTCAGCGGGAAAGCTCCTACGAGCAGTACTTC.